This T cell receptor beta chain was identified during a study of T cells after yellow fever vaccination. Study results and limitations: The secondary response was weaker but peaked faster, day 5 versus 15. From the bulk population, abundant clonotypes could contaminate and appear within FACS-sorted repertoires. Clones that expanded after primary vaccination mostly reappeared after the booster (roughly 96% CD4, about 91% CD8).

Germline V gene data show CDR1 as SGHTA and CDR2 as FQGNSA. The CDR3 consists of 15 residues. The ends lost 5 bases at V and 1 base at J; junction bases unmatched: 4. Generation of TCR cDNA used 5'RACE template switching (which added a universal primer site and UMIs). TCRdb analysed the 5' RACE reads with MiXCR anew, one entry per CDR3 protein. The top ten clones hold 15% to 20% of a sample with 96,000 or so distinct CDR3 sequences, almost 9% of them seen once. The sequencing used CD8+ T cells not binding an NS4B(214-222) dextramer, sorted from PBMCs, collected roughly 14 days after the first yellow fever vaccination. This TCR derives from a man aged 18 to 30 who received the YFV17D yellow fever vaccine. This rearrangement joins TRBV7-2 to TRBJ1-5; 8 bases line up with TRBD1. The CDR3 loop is CASSHRDRSNQPQHF. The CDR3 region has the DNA TGTGCCAGCAGCCACAGGGACAGGAGCAATCAGCCCCAGCATTTT.